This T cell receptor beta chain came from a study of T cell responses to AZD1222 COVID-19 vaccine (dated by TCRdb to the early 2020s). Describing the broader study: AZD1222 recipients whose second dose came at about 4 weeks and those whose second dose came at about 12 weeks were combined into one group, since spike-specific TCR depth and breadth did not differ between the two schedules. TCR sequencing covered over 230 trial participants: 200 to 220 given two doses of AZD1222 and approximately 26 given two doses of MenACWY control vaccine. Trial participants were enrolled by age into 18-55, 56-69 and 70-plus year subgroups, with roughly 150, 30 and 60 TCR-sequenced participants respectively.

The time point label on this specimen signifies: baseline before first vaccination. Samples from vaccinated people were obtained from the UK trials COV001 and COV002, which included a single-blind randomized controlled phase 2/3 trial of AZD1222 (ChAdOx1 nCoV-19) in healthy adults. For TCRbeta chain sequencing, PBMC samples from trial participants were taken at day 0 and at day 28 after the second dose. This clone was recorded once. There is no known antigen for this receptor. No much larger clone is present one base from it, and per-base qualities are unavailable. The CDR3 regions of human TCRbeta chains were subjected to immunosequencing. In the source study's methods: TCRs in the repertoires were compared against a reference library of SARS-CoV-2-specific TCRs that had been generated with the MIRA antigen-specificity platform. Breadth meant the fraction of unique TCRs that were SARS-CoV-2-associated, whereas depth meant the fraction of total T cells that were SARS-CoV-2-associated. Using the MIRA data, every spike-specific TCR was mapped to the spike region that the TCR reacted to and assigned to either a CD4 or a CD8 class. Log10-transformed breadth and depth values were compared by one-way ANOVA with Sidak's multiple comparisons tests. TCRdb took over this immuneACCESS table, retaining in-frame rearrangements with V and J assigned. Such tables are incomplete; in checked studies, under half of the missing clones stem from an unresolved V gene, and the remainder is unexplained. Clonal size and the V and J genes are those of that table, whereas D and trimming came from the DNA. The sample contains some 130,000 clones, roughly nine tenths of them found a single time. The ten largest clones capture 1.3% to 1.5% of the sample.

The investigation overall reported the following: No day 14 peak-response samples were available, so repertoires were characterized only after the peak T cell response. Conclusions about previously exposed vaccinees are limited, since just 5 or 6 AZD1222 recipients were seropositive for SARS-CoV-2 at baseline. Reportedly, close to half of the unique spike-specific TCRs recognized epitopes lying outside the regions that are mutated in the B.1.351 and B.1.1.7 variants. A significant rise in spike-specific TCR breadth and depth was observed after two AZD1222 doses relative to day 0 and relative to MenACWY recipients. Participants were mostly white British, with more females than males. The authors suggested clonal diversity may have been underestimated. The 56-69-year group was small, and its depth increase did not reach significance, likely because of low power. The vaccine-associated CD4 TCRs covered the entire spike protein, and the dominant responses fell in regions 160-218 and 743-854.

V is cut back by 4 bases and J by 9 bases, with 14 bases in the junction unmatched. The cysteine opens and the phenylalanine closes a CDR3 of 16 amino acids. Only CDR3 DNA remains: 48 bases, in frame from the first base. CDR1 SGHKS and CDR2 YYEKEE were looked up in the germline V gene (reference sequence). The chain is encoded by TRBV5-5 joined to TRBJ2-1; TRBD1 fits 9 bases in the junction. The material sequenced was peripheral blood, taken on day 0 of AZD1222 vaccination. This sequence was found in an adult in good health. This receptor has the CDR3 CASSLQPGQGRSEQFF. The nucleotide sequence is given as TGTGCCAGCAGCCTACAGCCGGGACAGGGCAGAAGTGAGCAGTTCTTC.